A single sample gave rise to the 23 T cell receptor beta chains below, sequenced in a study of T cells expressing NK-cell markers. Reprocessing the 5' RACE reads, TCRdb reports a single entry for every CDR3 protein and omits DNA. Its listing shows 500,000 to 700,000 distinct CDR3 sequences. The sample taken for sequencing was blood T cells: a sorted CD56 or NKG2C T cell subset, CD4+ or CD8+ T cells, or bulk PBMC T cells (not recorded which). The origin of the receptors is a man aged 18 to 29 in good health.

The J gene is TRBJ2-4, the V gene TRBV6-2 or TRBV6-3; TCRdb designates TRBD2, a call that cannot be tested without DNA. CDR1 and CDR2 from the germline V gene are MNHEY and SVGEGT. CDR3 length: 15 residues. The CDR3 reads CASSRRTSGTNIQYF.

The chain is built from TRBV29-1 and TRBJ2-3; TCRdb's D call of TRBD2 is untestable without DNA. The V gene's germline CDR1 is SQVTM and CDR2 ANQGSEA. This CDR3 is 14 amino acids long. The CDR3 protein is CSVENSEQADTQYF.

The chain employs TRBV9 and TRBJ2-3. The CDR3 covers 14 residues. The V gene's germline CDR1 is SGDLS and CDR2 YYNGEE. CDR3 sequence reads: CASSALDTADTQYF.

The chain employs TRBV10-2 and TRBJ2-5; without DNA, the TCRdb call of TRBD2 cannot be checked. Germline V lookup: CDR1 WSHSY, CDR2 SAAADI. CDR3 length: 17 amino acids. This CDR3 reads CASRVPRGASGQETQYF.

CDR3: CASPRGGSSYNEQFF. The chain links TRBV23-1 to TRBJ2-1. TRBV23-1 is annotated as an ORF whose role is uncertain. The CDR3 is 15 amino acids.

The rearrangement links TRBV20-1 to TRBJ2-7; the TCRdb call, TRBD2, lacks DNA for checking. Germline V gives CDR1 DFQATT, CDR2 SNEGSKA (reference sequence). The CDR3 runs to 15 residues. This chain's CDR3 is CSATTTSGSSYEQYF.

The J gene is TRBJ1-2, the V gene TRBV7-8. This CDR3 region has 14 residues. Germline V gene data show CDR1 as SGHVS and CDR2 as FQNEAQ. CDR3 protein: CASSLSQENYGYTF.

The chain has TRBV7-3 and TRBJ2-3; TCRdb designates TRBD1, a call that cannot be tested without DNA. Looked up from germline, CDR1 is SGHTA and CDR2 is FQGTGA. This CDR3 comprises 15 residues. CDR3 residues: CASSPGQGTTDTQYF.

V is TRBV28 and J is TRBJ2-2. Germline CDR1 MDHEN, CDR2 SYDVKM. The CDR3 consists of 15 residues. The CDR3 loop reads CASRTSARYTGELFF.

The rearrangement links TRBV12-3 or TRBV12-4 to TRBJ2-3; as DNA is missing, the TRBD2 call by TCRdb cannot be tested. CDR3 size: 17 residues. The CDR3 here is CASTTRSDFPPTDTQYF.

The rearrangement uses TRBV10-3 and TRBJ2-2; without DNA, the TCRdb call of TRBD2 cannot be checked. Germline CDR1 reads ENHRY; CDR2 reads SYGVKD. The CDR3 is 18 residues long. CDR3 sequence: CAISEPGLPTANTGELFF.

The chain's CDR3 is CASSPGRGGSNQPQHF. The chain uses TRBV12-3 or TRBV12-4 and TRBJ1-5. The CDR3 sequence is 16 residues long.

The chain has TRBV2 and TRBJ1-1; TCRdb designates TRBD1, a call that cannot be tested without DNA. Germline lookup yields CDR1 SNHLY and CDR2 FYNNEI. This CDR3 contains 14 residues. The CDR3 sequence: CASSARGGNTEAFF.

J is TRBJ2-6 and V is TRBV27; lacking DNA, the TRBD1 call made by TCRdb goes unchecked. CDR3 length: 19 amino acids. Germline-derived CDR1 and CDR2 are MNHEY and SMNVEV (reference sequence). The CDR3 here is CASSMRGGRVLSGANVLTF. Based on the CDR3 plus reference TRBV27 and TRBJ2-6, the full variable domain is EAQVTQNPRYLITVTGKKLTVTCSQNMNHEYMSWYRQDPGLGLRQIYYSMNVEVTDKGDVPEGYKVSRKEKRNFPLILESPSPNQTSLYFCASSMRGGRVLSGANVLTFGAGSRLTVL.

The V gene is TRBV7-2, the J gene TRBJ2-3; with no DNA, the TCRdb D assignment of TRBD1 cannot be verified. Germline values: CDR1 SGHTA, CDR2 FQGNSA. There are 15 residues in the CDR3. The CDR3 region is CASSRTEPLRDTQYF.

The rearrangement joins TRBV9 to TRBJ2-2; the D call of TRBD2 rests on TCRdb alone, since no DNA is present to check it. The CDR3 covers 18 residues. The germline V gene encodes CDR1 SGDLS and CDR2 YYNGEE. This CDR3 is CASRGSGTSGANTGELFF.

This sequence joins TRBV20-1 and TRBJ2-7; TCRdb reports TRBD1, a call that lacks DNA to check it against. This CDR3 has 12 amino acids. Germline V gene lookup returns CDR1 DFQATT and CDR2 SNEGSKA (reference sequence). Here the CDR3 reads CSAKRDVYEQYF.

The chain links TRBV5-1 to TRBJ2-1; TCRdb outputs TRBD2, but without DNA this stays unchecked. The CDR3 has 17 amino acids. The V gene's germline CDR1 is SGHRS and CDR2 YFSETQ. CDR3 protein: CASSPLGLATVKNEQFF.

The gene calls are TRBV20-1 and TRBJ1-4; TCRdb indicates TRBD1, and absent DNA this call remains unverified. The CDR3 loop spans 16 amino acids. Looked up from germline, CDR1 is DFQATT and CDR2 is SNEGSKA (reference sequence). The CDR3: CSARDRRETTNEKLFF.

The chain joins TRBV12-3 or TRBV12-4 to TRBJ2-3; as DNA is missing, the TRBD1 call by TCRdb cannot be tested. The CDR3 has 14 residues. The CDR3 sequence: CASRTSRQTDTQYF.

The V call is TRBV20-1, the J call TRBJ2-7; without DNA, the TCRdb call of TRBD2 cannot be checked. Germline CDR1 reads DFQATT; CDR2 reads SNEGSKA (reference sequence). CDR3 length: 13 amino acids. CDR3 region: CSAMSGSIYEQYF.

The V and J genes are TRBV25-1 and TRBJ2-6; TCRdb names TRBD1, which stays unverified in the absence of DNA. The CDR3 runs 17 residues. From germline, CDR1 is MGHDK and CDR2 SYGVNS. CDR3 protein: CASSESLGASGANVLTF.

CDR3 region: CASSLPQTQYF. The chain carries TRBV6-2 or TRBV6-3 and TRBJ2-5. The CDR3 loop spans 11 amino acids. Per germline, CDR1 MNHEY and CDR2 SVGEGT.